What follows is one T cell receptor (beta chain) and its context. Its target is unknown. This entry comes from a study of cytomegalovirus exposure and HLA in healthy donors. Findings and caveats of the study: In an earlier analysis, most TCR beta V segments were productive about 87% or about 30% of the time. TCR beta sequences reportedly predicted most subjects' HLA-A and HLA-B alleles accurately. V- and J-gene trimming of TCR beta was linked (in a later analysis) to a missense DCLRE1C variant.

The CDR3 extends over 17 amino acids. The trim removed 7 bases at V and 3 bases at J, leaving 17 bases unmatched. CDR1 is SQVTM, CDR2 ANQGSEA, per germline. The PCR had 60 Vbeta and 13 Jbeta primers. The table came from immunoSEQ multiplex PCR; TCRdb's copy has only in-frame clones and leaves some out. The sample data list roughly 190,000 clones. J is TRBJ2-5 and V is TRBV29-1; 10 nucleotides match TRBD1. The sequence was collected from a woman aged 18-29 years in good health and CMV-seropositive. The source material was PBMCs. The CDR3 DNA reads as TGCAGCGCTCGTACAGCTCCGGGACAGGGGACCAAAGAGACCCAGTACTTC. Translation: CSARTAPGQGTKETQYF.